This T cell receptor (beta chain) comes out of a study of blood T cell repertoires in COVID-19. The CDR3 extends over 16 amino acids. Trimming cost V 0 bases and J 0 bases, with 12 bases left between them. Germline V CDR1 and CDR2: LNHDA, SQIVND (reference sequence). Original handling: By means of reference gene primer amplification, nucleated cell counts were estimated. Method: immunoSEQ multiplex PCR; TCRdb's copy keeps in-frame clones and lacks some. V, J and clone size derive from that table, while D and trimming were established from the DNA sequence. This table holds 95,000 to 130,000 clones, roughly 79% found once.

The clonotype comes from a man aged 70-80 years with active or convalescent COVID-19. What was sequenced was peripheral blood. V is TRBV19 and J is TRBJ2-7; the D gene is possibly TRBD1 (6 bases). CDR3 nucleotides: TGTGCCAGTAGTATAGATGGGGACACAAGCTCCTACGAGCAGTACTTC. This codes for CASSIDGDTSSYEQYF.